Shown below are 15 T cell receptor beta chains from a single sample sequenced in a study of blood T cell repertoires in COVID-19. Here immunoSEQ multiplex PCR was the method, and the copy in TCRdb shows in-frame clones only, minus some. This sample has hundreds of thousands of clones, with about 89% found just once. Input material: PBMCs or T cells enriched from blood (not recorded which). These receptors all come from a man between 40 and 49 years old in a cohort exposed to, infected with or recovered from COVID-19 (not recorded which).

V and J are TRBV30 and TRBJ2-2; 7 bases match TRBD1. Trimming removed 4 bases from V and 7 bases from J; junction bases left unmatched: 6. CDR1 and CDR2 from the germline V gene are GTSNPN and SVGIG (reference sequence). This CDR3 has 13 amino acids. In DNA form, the CDR3 reads TGTGCCTGGAACCTAAGGGGGCACGGGGAGCTGTTTTTT. Protein: CAWNLRGHGELFF. Looking up the rest from reference TRBV30 and TRBJ2-2 gives the full variable domain: SQTIHQWPATLVQPVGSPLSLECTVEGTSNPNLYWYRQAAGRGLQLLFYSVGIGQISSEVPQNLSASRPQDRQFILSSKKLLLSDSGFYLCAWNLRGHGELFFGEGSRLTVL.

This clone has only a few counts. CDR3 region: CASSPRASYYNEQFF. The CDR3 nucleotides are TGTGCCAGCAGTCCAAGGGCTAGCTACTACAATGAGCAGTTCTTC. V gene TRBV28 combines with J gene TRBJ2-1, with D possibly being TRBD2 (5 bases). V was shortened by 5 bases and J by 3 bases, with 14 bases between the two germline ends. This CDR3 comprises 15 residues. CDR1 is MDHEN, CDR2 SYDVKM, per germline.

Comments on this clone: In the same sample, other DNA sequences code for this CDR3. V and J are TRBV19 and TRBJ1-5; 8 positions agree with TRBD1. Germline loops: CDR1 LNHDA, CDR2 SQIVND (reference sequence). V lost 4 bases to trimming and J lost 2 bases; unmatched junction nucleotides: 1. The CDR3 sequence is 14 residues long. This CDR3 is CASSTGQGNQPQHF. The CDR3 DNA reads as TGTGCCAGTAGTACGGGACAGGGCAATCAGCCCCAGCATTTT.

This clone was recorded only once. Here the CDR3 DNA reads TGTGCCAGTAGTCCCAAGACAGGCGATTCCTCCTACAATGAGCAGTTCTTC. Translated: CASSPKTGDSSYNEQFF. The chain uses TRBV19 and TRBJ2-1, with D perhaps TRBD1 (6 bases). V gave up 5 bases and J gave up 0 bases, with 17 bases separating them. Germline V gene lookup returns CDR1 LNHDA and CDR2 SQIVND (reference sequence). This CDR3 is built from 17 residues.

The genes are TRBV5-1 and TRBJ2-1, with D perhaps TRBD1 (5 bases). This CDR3 has 15 residues. Looked up from germline, CDR1 is SGHRS and CDR2 is YFSETQ. The V end was cut by 1 base, the J end by 7 bases, with 15 bases between. In DNA, the CDR3 is TGCGCCAGCAGCTTGACCCCCGGGTCAGGGAATGAGCAGTTCTTC. The encoded protein is CASSLTPGSGNEQFF.

The V and J genes are TRBV4-1 and TRBJ1-2; 7 bases match TRBD1. Germline CDR1 and CDR2: MGHRA and YSYEKL. This CDR3 comprises 14 residues. J gave up 8 bases and V 2 bases, and 8 bases lay outside the gene matches. Here the CDR3 reads CASSQPQGVYGYTF. The CDR3 region has the DNA TGCGCCAGCAGCCAACCCCAGGGGGTCTACGGCTACACCTTC.

This sequence joins TRBV24-1 and TRBJ2-2; D ambiguous. The CDR3 has 16 residues. CDR1 is KGHDR and CDR2 is SFDVKD in the germline V gene. Between the trimmed V and J ends, which lost 4 bases and 6 bases, there was a span of 17 bases. The CDR3 sequence is CATSDPTKDFAGELFF. DNA of the CDR3: TGTGCCACCAGTGACCCCACCAAAGACTTCGCCGGGGAGCTGTTTTTT.

This chain joins TRBV3-1 (or the pseudogene TRBV3-2) and TRBJ2-2, with a tentative D call TRBD1 (5 bases). V shed 4 bases and J shed 7 bases, with 7 bases lying between them. This CDR3 spans 12 amino acids. Per the germline V gene, CDR1 is LGHDT and CDR2 is YNNKEL (reference sequence). CDR3 DNA: TGTGCCAGCAGCCTCCAGGGCGGGGAGCTGTTTTTT. As protein: CASSLQGGELFF.

The table lists this clone with a few counts. The V call is TRBV10-1, the J call TRBJ2-2; D is ambiguous. V was trimmed by 0 bases and J by 5 bases, leaving 7 bases between them. The CDR3 consists of 14 residues. Germline CDR1 is WNHNN and CDR2 is SYGVQD (reference sequence). In DNA form, the CDR3 reads TGCGCCAGCAGTGAGTCTGCGGAAACCGGGGAGCTGTTTTTT. Protein product: CASSESAETGELFF.

V is TRBV30 and J is TRBJ1-1; TRBD1 matches at 7 bases. Unmatched junction bases numbered 15, after V lost 3 bases and J lost 5 bases. From germline, CDR1 is GTSNPN and CDR2 SVGIG (reference sequence). This CDR3 is built from 16 residues. The CDR3 coding sequence is TGTGCCTGGAGAAAAAGGATGGGCAGGGGGTCGACTGAAGCTTTCTTT. Translated: CAWRKRMGRGSTEAFF.

This clone turned up a few times. V is TRBV5-1 and J is TRBJ1-4, with 7 bases identical to TRBD1. The CDR3 runs to 17 residues. Germline loops: CDR1 SGHRS, CDR2 YFSETQ. J was trimmed by 4 bases and V by 0 bases; bases with no gene match: 9. The CDR3 DNA sequence: TGCGCCAGCAGCTTGGGGGGGACAGCCTTTAATAATGAAAAACTGTTTTTT. Translated: CASSLGGTAFNNEKLFF.

This rearrangement joins TRBV5-1 to TRBJ1-5; tentative D call: TRBD1 (6 bases). Germline CDR1 reads SGHRS; CDR2 reads YFSETQ. The CDR3 is made up of 15 amino acids. The germline V and J ends were trimmed by 2 bases and 0 bases, with 9 bases remaining between them. The chain's CDR3 is CASSFGDNSNQPQHF. The DNA for the CDR3 is TGCGCCAGCAGCTTCGGGGACAATAGCAATCAGCCCCAGCATTTT.

This clone has a handful of counts. The gene calls are TRBV28 and TRBJ1-1, with 8 bases aligning to TRBD1. Germline V lookup: CDR1 MDHEN, CDR2 SYDVKM. The CDR3 runs 14 residues. V was clipped by 6 bases and J by 6 bases; unmatched bases: 9. CDR3 protein: CASRPPRGPAEAFF. CDR3 nucleotide sequence: TGTGCCAGCAGGCCGCCCAGGGGGCCGGCTGAAGCTTTCTTT.

The chain employs TRBV2 and TRBJ2-7; D might be TRBD2 (6 bases). CDR1 is SNHLY, CDR2 FYNNEI, per germline. This CDR3 is 12 amino acids long. Trimming removed 8 bases from V and 6 bases from J, with 14 bases in between. CDR3 residues: CASDTGAGEQYF. The CDR3, as DNA: TGTGCCAGCGACACGGGAGCGGGCGAGCAGTACTTC.

The J gene is TRBJ1-2, the V gene TRBV6-5; D is unclear. With 5 bases removed from V and 2 bases from J, the gap between germline ends came to 15 bases. The CDR3 contains 15 residues. Germline V gene sequence: CDR1 MNHEY, CDR2 SVGAGI. The CDR3 spells CASSRNLGANYGYTF. The CDR3 coding sequence is TGTGCCAGCAGTCGCAATTTGGGCGCGAACTATGGCTACACCTTC.